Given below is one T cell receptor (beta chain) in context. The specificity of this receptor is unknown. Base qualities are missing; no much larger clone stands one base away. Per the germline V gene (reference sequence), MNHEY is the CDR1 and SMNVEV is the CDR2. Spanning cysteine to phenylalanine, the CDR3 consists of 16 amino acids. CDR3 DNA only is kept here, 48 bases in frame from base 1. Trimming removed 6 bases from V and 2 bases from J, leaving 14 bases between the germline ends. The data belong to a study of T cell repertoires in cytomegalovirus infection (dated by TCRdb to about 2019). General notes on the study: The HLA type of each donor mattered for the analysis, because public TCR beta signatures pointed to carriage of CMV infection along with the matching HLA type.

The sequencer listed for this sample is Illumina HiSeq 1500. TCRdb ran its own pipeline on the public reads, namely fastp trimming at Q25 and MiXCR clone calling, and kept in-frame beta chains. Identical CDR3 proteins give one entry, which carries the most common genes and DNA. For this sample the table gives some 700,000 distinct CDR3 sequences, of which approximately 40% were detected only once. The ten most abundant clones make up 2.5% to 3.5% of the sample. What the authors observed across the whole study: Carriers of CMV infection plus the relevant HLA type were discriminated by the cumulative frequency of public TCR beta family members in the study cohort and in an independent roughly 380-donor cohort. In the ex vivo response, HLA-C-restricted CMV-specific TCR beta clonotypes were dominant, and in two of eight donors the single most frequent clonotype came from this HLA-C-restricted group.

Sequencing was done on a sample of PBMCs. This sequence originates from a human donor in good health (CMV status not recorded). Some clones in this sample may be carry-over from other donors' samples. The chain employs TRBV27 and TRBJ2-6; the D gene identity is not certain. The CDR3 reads CASSTTVGTGANVLTF. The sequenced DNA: TGTGCCAGCAGCACCACCGTAGGGACTGGGGCCAACGTCCTGACTTTC.